Below, 30 T cell receptor beta chains from the same sample are listed, as sequenced in a study of technical replicates of blood from four donors. Libraries were prepared by immunoSEQ multiplex PCR; TCRdb keeps only in-frame clonotypes and omits some of them. The data contain over 55,000 clones, roughly 96% of them singletons. The sequenced material came from T cells isolated from PBMCs. The origin of the receptors is a human donor in good health.

The chain's CDR3 is CASSDRENQPQHF. The CDR3 coding sequence is TGTGCCAGCTCTGACAGGGAGAATCAGCCCCAGCATTTT. This chain connects TRBV28 to TRBJ1-5; 7 bases are shared with TRBD1. Trimming at V came to 8 bases and at J to 4 bases, leaving 5 bases not matched to a gene. Germline V CDR1 and CDR2: MDHEN, SYDVKM. This CDR3 region has 13 residues.

J is TRBJ2-3 and V is TRBV28, with TRBD2 matching 8 bases. Germline loops: CDR1 MDHEN, CDR2 SYDVKM. V was pared by 4 bases and J by 4 bases, with 10 bases of the junction left unmatched. This CDR3 has 16 amino acids. In DNA, the CDR3 is TGTGCCAGCAGTTCCATTAGCGGGATAGGTGCAGATACGCAGTATTTT. Its translation: CASSSISGIGADTQYF.

In its sample, this clone was seen once. The chain couples TRBV18 to TRBJ1-1; 7 bases are shared with TRBD1. Per germline, CDR1 KGHSH and CDR2 LQKENI. The CDR3 totals 14 residues. V gave up 4 bases and J gave up 6 bases; unmatched junction bases: 8. Here the CDR3 DNA reads TGTGCCAGCTCACGGGGACAGTTTAACTCTGAAGCTTTCTTT. It yields the protein CASSRGQFNSEAFF.

The chain has TRBV4-1 and TRBJ1-5, with TRBD1 matching over 12 bases. J lost 1 base, V lost 4 bases, and 8 bases had no gene match. The CDR3 contains 18 residues. CDR1 and CDR2 from the germline V gene are MGHRA and YSYEKL. CDR3 coding DNA: TGCGCCAGCAGCCTCTACGGGACAGGGGGCTTAAGCAATCAGCCCCAGCATTTT. Translation gives CASSLYGTGGLSNQPQHF.

The V and J genes are TRBV6-6 and TRBJ2-5; TRBD1 aligns across 8 bases. The CDR3 runs to 14 residues. Germline CDR1 and CDR2: MNHNY and SVGAGI (reference sequence). V lost 6 bases, J lost 5 bases, and 8 bases stayed unmatched. CDR3 in amino acids: CASRSTGVGETQYF. DNA of the CDR3: TGTGCCAGCAGATCGACAGGGGTTGGGGAGACCCAGTACTTC.

The chain employs TRBV6-5 and TRBJ2-3, with 7 positions matching TRBD1. This CDR3 is 14 amino acids long. Germline V CDR1 and CDR2: MNHEY, SVGAGI. V lost 6 bases, J lost 2 bases, and 5 bases stayed unmatched. For the CDR3, the DNA is TGTGCCAGCAGGGGACAGTTACTCACAGATACGCAGTATTTT. Protein sequence: CASRGQLLTDTQYF.

CDR3 sequence reads: CASSPDRGPSYNEQFF. In DNA, the CDR3 is TGTGCCAGCAGCCCCGACAGGGGACCATCTTACAATGAGCAGTTCTTC. The chain recombines TRBV6-6 with TRBJ2-1, with 8 bases identical to TRBD1. Trimming at V came to 6 bases and at J to 4 bases, leaving 11 bases not matched to a gene. The CDR3 sequence is 16 residues long. Germline V lookup: CDR1 MNHNY, CDR2 SVGAGI (reference sequence).

The chain employs TRBV30 and TRBJ2-7, with a possible D match to TRBD1 (6 bases). CDR1 is GTSNPN, CDR2 SVGIG, per germline (reference sequence). The V end lost 5 bases, the J end lost 0 bases, and 14 bases lay between the germline ends. The CDR3 has 14 residues. This chain's CDR3 is CAWVSMDSSYEQYF. The CDR3 bases are TGTGCCTGGGTTAGCATGGACAGCTCCTACGAGCAGTACTTC.

This chain links TRBV4-1 with TRBJ2-3; 10 bases agree with TRBD2. CDR1 MGHRA and CDR2 YSYEKL come from the germline V gene. CDR3 length equals 20 residues. Losses at the gene ends were 1 base for V and 1 base for J; bases not matched to a gene: 14. DNA of the CDR3: TGCGCCAGCAGCCAAGGAAGAACAGTACTAGCGGGAAGTGGCACAGATACGCAGTATTTT. Encoded protein: CASSQGRTVLAGSGTDTQYF.

The chain uses TRBV18 and TRBJ1-1, with 7 bases identical to TRBD1. The CDR3 is 15 residues long. V dropped 2 bases and J dropped 3; count of bases not matched to a gene: 6. Germline CDR1 and CDR2: KGHSH and LQKENI. Written as DNA, the CDR3 is TGTGCCAGCTCACCAACGGAGGGGGCCTACACTGAAGCTTTCTTT. This encodes CASSPTEGAYTEAFF.

This clone was recorded once. The chain recombines TRBV2 with TRBJ2-2; possibly TRBD2 for D (6 bases). This CDR3 is built from 15 residues. Germline V CDR1 and CDR2: SNHLY, FYNNEI. V lost 0 bases and J 4 bases, leaving 9 bases between the germline ends. The CDR3 DNA follows: TGTGCCAGCAGTGAAGCCGGGGGTGGCACCGGGGAGCTGTTTTTT. Its translation is CASSEAGGGTGELFF.

This chain uses TRBV11-3 with TRBJ2-7; the match to TRBD1 covers 9 bases. Trimming cost V 4 bases and J 1 base; bases outside gene matches: 5. Germline V gene sequence: CDR1 SGHNT, CDR2 YENEEA. This CDR3 contains 15 residues. In nucleotides, the CDR3 is TGTGCCAGCAGCTCACCGGGACAGGGTTCCTACGAGCAGTACTTC. It encodes CASSSPGQGSYEQYF.

This clone was seen only once. The CDR3 DNA is TGTGCCAGCAGCAGGGGAGTTGGCAATCAGCCCCAGCATTTT. Translated, it gives CASSRGVGNQPQHF. The rearrangement links TRBV6-5 to TRBJ1-5; D is perhaps TRBD1 (6 bases). The CDR3 loop spans 14 amino acids. The V gene's germline CDR1 is MNHEY and CDR2 SVGAGI. V lost 6 bases and J lost 2, with 11 bases in between.

This clone was picked up one time. The chain joins TRBV27 to TRBJ1-5, with 9 bases that match TRBD1. This CDR3 has 12 amino acids. V dropped 3 bases and J dropped 9; count of bases not matched to a gene: 0. The germline V gene encodes CDR1 MNHEY and CDR2 SMNVEV (reference sequence). This CDR3 is CASSLGQGPQHF. CDR3 DNA sequence: TGTGCCAGCAGTTTGGGACAGGGGCCCCAGCATTTT.

This chain links TRBV7-8 with TRBJ2-1, with a tentative D call TRBD2 (5 bases). V gave up 3 bases and J gave up 2 bases, with 11 bases separating them. The CDR3 has 15 amino acids. CDR1 and CDR2 (germline): SGHVS, FQNEAQ. The CDR3 nucleotides read TGTGCCAGCAGCTTTGAGACTAATACCTACAATGAGCAGTTCTTC. It yields the protein CASSFETNTYNEQFF.

This chain uses TRBV2 with TRBJ2-7, with no clear D. The CDR3 loop spans 14 amino acids. Trimming cost V 6 bases and J 2 bases, with 14 bases left between them. The germline CDR1 and CDR2 sequences are SNHLY and FYNNEI. The CDR3 nucleotides read TGTGCCAGCAGGGAGATGCCGGAGACCTACGAGCAGTACTTC. Translation: CASREMPETYEQYF.

The V and J genes are TRBV5-5 and TRBJ1-2; D is possibly TRBD1 (6 bases). V lost 0 bases, J lost 8 bases, and 17 bases lay in between. This CDR3 has 15 amino acids. Per germline, CDR1 SGHKS and CDR2 YYEKEE (reference sequence). The CDR3 loop reads CASSLAGAPGIGYTF. DNA for the CDR3: TGTGCCAGCAGCTTGGCAGGGGCCCCTGGTATCGGCTACACCTTC.

The chain couples TRBV4-1 to TRBJ1-3; D remains unclear. The germline CDR1 and CDR2 sequences are MGHRA and YSYEKL. Trimming pared 0 bases from V and 7 bases from J, leaving 7 bases between. CDR3 length: 13 amino acids. The CDR3 coding sequence is TGCGCCAGCAGCCAAGATATAACTAACACCATATATTTT. Its protein is CASSQDITNTIYF.

This chain links TRBV5-1 with TRBJ2-1; no reliable D call. Trimming cost V 0 bases and J 3 bases, with 7 bases left between them. Per the germline V gene, CDR1 is SGHRS and CDR2 is YFSETQ. The CDR3 length is 14 residues. CDR3 coding DNA: TGCGCCAGCAGCTTGGCGAGAGACTACAATGAGCAGTTCTTC. Its protein product is CASSLARDYNEQFF.

The genes are TRBV9 and TRBJ2-1, with TRBD2 identical over 7 bases. The CDR3 spans 15 residues. The junction had 6 bases not matched to a gene; V was cut back by 3 bases and J by 3 bases. Looked up from germline, CDR1 is SGDLS and CDR2 is YYNGEE. The CDR3: CASSGAGAVYNEQFF. CDR3 in DNA: TGTGCCAGCAGCGGGGCGGGAGCGGTCTACAATGAGCAGTTCTTC.

This clone showed up just once. J is TRBJ1-4 and V is TRBV28; D perhaps matches TRBD1 (6 bases). This CDR3 has 15 residues. V was clipped by 6 bases and J by 5 bases, with 16 bases between them. The germline V gene has CDR1 MDHEN and CDR2 SYDVKM. The CDR3 DNA is TGTGCCAGCAGATCACCGGGACACCAGAATGAAAAACTGTTTTTT. Protein: CASRSPGHQNEKLFF.

This clone was observed a single time. The gene calls are TRBV9 and TRBJ2-1; 7 bases are shared with TRBD2. Germline trimming cut 0 bases from V and 2 bases from J; bases unmatched to any gene: 5. CDR3 length: 16 amino acids. The germline V gene has CDR1 SGDLS and CDR2 YYNGEE. CDR3 sequence (DNA): TGTGCCAGCAGCGTAGCTCCCAGCGGGGCCTACAATGAGCAGTTCTTC. It yields the protein CASSVAPSGAYNEQFF.

This chain uses TRBV29-1 with TRBJ1-1; 7 nucleotides align to TRBD1. V lost 1 base, J lost 3 bases, and 20 bases stayed unmatched. CDR1 SQVTM and CDR2 ANQGSEA come from the germline V gene. This CDR3 has 19 amino acids. This CDR3 is CSVEVVHALTGVVDTEAFF. The CDR3 bases are TGCAGCGTTGAAGTTGTTCATGCCCTAACAGGGGTGGTGGACACTGAAGCTTTCTTT.

The chain recombines TRBV28 with TRBJ1-1; TRBD1 matches 10 bases. Germline values: CDR1 MDHEN, CDR2 SYDVKM. The trim removed 6 bases at V and 3 bases at J, leaving 10 bases unmatched. This CDR3 is built from 16 residues. For the CDR3, the DNA is TGTGCCAGCAGCGAAACCGGGACAGGGGTGTACACTGAAGCTTTCTTT. Translated: CASSETGTGVYTEAFF.

The CDR3 loop reads CASRTQGEQNTEAFF. CDR3 coding DNA: TGTGCCAGCAGAACTCAGGGGGAACAGAACACTGAAGCTTTCTTT. The chain couples TRBV28 to TRBJ1-1, with 7 bases identical to TRBD1. The germline gives CDR1 MDHEN, CDR2 SYDVKM. Trimming removed 6 bases from V and 1 base from J; junction bases left unmatched: 8. The CDR3 sequence is 15 residues long.

The V and J genes are TRBV9 and TRBJ2-1; tentatively, D is TRBD1 (6 bases). V lost 0 bases, J lost 2 bases, and 9 bases lay in between. CDR3 length equals 15 residues. Germline V gene data show CDR1 as SGDLS and CDR2 as YYNGEE. The chain's CDR3 is CASSVGGLAYNEQFF. In DNA, the CDR3 is TGTGCCAGCAGCGTAGGGGGGCTAGCCTACAATGAGCAGTTCTTC. Filled out from reference TRBV9 and TRBJ2-1, the complete variable domain reads DSGVTQTPKHLITATGQRVTLRCSPRSGDLSVYWYQQSLDQGLQFLIQYYNGEERAKGNILERFSAQQFPDLHSELNLSSLELGDSALYFCASSVGGLAYNEQFFGPGTRLTVL.

The V call is TRBV9, the J call TRBJ1-1; no reliable D call. CDR3 length equals 12 residues. V dropped 4 bases and J dropped 0 bases, with 4 bases sitting between them. In germline, CDR1 is SGDLS, CDR2 YYNGEE. The CDR3 loop is CASSNMNTEAFF. DNA for the CDR3: TGTGCCAGCAGCAACATGAACACTGAAGCTTTCTTT. Complete variable domain (other parts from reference TRBV9 and TRBJ1-1): DSGVTQTPKHLITATGQRVTLRCSPRSGDLSVYWYQQSLDQGLQFLIQYYNGEERAKGNILERFSAQQFPDLHSELNLSSLELGDSALYFCASSNMNTEAFFGQGTRLTVV.

This sequence joins TRBV28 and TRBJ2-3, with D perhaps TRBD1 (6 bases). Trimming cost V 7 bases and J 0 bases, with 17 bases left between them. CDR1 and CDR2 (germline): MDHEN, SYDVKM. The CDR3 runs to 16 residues. CDR3 sequence reads: CASTASRTDSTDTQYF. The CDR3 DNA reads as TGTGCCAGCACCGCATCCCGGACAGACAGCACAGATACGCAGTATTTT. The variable domain in full, completed from reference TRBV28 and TRBJ2-3, reads DVKVTQSSRYLVKRTGEKVFLECVQDMDHENMFWYRQDPGLGLRLIYFSYDVKMKEKGDIPEGYSVSREKKERFSLILESASTNQTSMYLCASTASRTDSTDTQYFGPGTRLTVL.

This clone came up once. The chain has TRBV6-1 and TRBJ1-5; weak D call: TRBD1 (5 bases). V was trimmed by 2 bases and J by 0 bases, leaving 8 bases between them. The CDR3 runs 15 residues. Germline values: CDR1 MNHNS, CDR2 SASEGT. CDR3 amino acids: CASSEWGVSNQPQHF. In nucleotides, the CDR3 is TGTGCCAGCAGTGAATGGGGGGTTAGCAATCAGCCCCAGCATTTT.

This chain joins TRBV5-1 and TRBJ2-7; maybe TRBD1 (5 bases). Germline CDR1 reads SGHRS; CDR2 reads YFSETQ. The length of the CDR3 is 15 residues. Deletions cut 2 bases from V and 2 bases from J, with 14 bases between. Written as DNA, the CDR3 is TGCGCCAGCAGCTTCGAGAGTTGGGGCGCCTACGAGCAGTACTTC. Protein product: CASSFESWGAYEQYF.